Following are 7 T cell receptor beta chains from one sample sequenced in a study of T-cell memory formation after mild COVID-19. MiXCR, run by TCRdb on the 5' RACE reads, gives a single entry per CDR3 protein. The table records 400,000 to 500,000 distinct CDR3 sequences, roughly 24% of them present only once. The sequencing input was PBMCs or a T cell subset sorted from them (not recorded which). The receptors were gathered from an adult woman who had mild COVID-19 (a few samples of this study predate the infection). Cell type and time point are not known.

The chain couples TRBV7-2 to TRBJ2-1, with 10 bases lining up with TRBD1. Trimming cost V 3 bases and J 9 bases; bases outside gene matches: 5. The CDR3 runs 14 residues. Germline lookup yields CDR1 SGHTA and CDR2 FQGNSA. The CDR3 loop is CASSFGQGVGEQFF. CDR3 DNA: TGTGCCAGCAGCTTCGGACAGGGGGTAGGTGAGCAGTTCTTC.

This clonotype was seen more than once but under ten times. The chain joins TRBV28 to TRBJ1-5, with D unclear. Deletions cut 4 bases from V and 4 bases from J, with 11 bases between. This CDR3 has 14 amino acids. Germline assignment: CDR1 MDHEN and CDR2 SYDVKM. CDR3 bases: TGTGCCAGCAGTTCTGGGCTCGCTAATCAGCCCCAGCATTTT. This codes for CASSSGLANQPQHF.

V gene TRBV7-9 combines with J gene TRBJ2-7, with D perhaps matching TRBD2 (5 bases). The germline gives CDR1 SEHNR, CDR2 FQNEAQ (reference sequence). The CDR3 totals 11 residues. The ends were cut back, 5 bases at V and 7 bases at J, with 9 bases in the middle. The CDR3 DNA follows: TGTGCCAGCAGCACCCCGGGGGAGCAGTACTTC. It specifies CASSTPGEQYF.

This chain joins TRBV6-7 and TRBJ2-3; TRBD2 aligns across 10 bases. TRBV6-7 is an ORF for which the function is uncertain. The length of the CDR3 is 19 residues. V dropped 5 bases and J dropped 2; count of bases not matched to a gene: 16. CDR3 DNA sequence: TGTGCCAGCAGTCGCCCCTCTCGGACTAGCGGTAACCACACAGATACGCAGTATTTT. Translating gives CASSRPSRTSGNHTDTQYF.

V gene TRBV7-9 combines with J gene TRBJ2-3, with 7 bases identical to TRBD1. The CDR3 totals 13 residues. Trimming removed 5 bases from V and 6 bases from J; junction bases left unmatched: 5. Per the germline V gene, CDR1 is SEHNR and CDR2 is FQNEAQ (reference sequence). CDR3 DNA: TGTGCCAGCAGCGCCCCGACAGGGGATACGCAGTATTTT. Translating it yields CASSAPTGDTQYF.

This clonotype was detected only a few times. This chain links TRBV20-1 with TRBJ1-1, with D maybe TRBD1 (6 bases). In germline, CDR1 is DFQATT, CDR2 SNEGSKA (reference sequence). The CDR3 length is 13 residues. Trimming took off 0 bases at V and 6 bases at J, with 11 bases between the two ends. The chain's CDR3 is CSARERGAPEAFF. CDR3 nucleotide sequence: TGCAGTGCTAGAGAGAGGGGGGCACCTGAAGCTTTCTTT.

This clonotype was observed a single time. The rearrangement joins TRBV7-9 to TRBJ2-2; D is undetermined. Germline-derived CDR1 and CDR2 are SEHNR and FQNEAQ (reference sequence). Trimming shortened V by 5 bases and J by 3 bases, and 10 bases separated the two germline ends. The CDR3 is 14 amino acids. The CDR3 nucleotides are TGTGCCAGCAGCGGACCAAAGGACACCGGGGAGCTGTTTTTT. The encoded protein is CASSGPKDTGELFF.